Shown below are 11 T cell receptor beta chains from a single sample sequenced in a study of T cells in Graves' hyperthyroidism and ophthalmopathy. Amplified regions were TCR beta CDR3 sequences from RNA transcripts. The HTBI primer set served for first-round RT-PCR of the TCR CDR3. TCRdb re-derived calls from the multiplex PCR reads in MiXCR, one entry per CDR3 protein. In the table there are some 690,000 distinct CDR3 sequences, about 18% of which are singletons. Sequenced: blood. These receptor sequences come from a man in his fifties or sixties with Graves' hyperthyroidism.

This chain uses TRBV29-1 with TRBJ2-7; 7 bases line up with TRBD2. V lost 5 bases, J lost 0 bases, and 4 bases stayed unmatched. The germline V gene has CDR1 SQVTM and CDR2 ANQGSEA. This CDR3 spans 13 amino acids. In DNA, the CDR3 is TGCAGCGTTAAGGAGCGGGGCTCCTACGAGCAGTACGTC. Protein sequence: CSVKERGSYEQYV.

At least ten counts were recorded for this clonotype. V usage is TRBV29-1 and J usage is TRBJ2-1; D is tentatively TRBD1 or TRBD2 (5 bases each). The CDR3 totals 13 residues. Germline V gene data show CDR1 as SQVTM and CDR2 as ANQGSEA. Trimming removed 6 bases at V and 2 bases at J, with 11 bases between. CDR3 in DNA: TGCAGCGTCGGAACGGGGCCCTACAATGAGCAGTTCTTC. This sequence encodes CSVGTGPYNEQFF.

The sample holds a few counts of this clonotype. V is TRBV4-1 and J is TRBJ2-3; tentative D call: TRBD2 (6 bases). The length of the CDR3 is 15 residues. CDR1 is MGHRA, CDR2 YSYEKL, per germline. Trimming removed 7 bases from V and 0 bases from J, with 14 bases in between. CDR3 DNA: TGCGCCAGCAAAAGCCCGACTAGTAGCACAGATACGCAGTATTTT. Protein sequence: CASKSPTSSTDTQYF.

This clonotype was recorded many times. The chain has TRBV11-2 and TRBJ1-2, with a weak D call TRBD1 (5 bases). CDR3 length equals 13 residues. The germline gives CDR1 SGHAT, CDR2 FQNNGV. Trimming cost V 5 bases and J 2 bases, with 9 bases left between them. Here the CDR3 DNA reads TGTGCCAGCAGCATTCCAGGGAACTATGGCTACACCTTC. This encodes CASSIPGNYGYTF.

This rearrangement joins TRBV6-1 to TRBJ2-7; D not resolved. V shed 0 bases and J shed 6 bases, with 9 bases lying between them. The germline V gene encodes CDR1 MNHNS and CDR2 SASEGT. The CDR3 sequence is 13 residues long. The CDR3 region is CASSEAWSGEQYF. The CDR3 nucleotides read TGTGCCAGCAGTGAAGCGTGGTCTGGCGAGCAGTACTTC.

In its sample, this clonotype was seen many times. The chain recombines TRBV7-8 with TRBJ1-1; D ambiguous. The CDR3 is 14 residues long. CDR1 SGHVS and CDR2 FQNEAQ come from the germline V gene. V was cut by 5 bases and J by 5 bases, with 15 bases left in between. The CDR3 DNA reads TGTGCCAGCAGCAGATCCCGCCCGTTTACTGAAGCTTTCTTT. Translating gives CASSRSRPFTEAFF.

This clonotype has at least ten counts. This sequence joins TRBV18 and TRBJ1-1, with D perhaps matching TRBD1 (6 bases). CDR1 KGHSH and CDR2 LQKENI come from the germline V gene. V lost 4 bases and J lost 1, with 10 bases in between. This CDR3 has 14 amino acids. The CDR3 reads CASSLGHQNTEAFF. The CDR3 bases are TGTGCCAGCTCACTGGGACACCAGAACACTGAAGCTTTCTTT.

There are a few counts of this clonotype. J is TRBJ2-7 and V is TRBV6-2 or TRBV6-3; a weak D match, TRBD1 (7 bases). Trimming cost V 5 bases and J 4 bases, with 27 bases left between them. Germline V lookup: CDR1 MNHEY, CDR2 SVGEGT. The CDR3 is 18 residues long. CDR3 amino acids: CASSPMRTGGTTDYEQYF. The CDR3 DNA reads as TGTGCCAGCAGTCCTATGAGGACAGGCGGGACGACGGATTACGAGCAGTACTTC.

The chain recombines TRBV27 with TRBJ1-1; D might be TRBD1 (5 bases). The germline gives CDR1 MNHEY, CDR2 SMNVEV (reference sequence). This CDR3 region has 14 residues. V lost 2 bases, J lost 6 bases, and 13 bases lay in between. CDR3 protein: CASSLIGGVSEAFF. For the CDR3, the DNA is TGTGCCAGCAGTTTAATTGGGGGAGTCTCTGAAGCTTTCTTT.

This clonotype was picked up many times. CDR3 residues: CASTNTPLVSSYEQYF. In DNA, the CDR3 is TGTGCCAGCACCAACACCCCGCTCGTTAGCTCCTACGAGCAGTACTTC. The rearrangement links TRBV28 to TRBJ2-7; D gene unclear. V lost 7 bases, J lost 0 bases, and 19 bases lay in between. Germline V lookup: CDR1 MDHEN, CDR2 SYDVKM. The CDR3 has 16 amino acids.

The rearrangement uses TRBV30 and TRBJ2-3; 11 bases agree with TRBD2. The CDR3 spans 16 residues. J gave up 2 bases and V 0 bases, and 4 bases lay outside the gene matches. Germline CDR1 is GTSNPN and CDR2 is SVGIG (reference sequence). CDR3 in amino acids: CAWSVRLAGHTDTQYF. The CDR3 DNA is TGTGCCTGGAGTGTACGACTAGCGGGACACACAGATACGCAGTATTTT.